This T cell receptor (beta chain) was sequenced for a study of control samples from healthy donors and cancer patients. Sequencing used immunoSEQ multiplex PCR; TCRdb keeps in-frame clones, though not all of them. Of about 79,000 clones listed, approximately 94% were seen once; the top ten hold 1.3%. Germline V gives CDR1 LNHDA, CDR2 SQIVND (reference sequence). V was pared by 4 bases and J by 3 bases, with 8 bases of the junction left unmatched. This CDR3 contains 15 residues. V usage is TRBV19 and J usage is TRBJ1-2; 7 bases are a match to TRBD1. Source material: PBMCs. The clonotype comes from a woman in her thirties or forties with lung cancer. As DNA, the CDR3 is TGTGCCAGTAGTAGGTTATACGACAGGGACTATGGCTACACCTTC. This codes for CASSRLYDRDYGYTF. The variable domain in full, with the rest retrieved from reference TRBV19 and TRBJ1-2, is DGGITQSPKYLFRKEGQNVTLSCEQNLNHDAMYWYRQDPGQGLRLIYYSQIVNDFQKGDIAEGYSVSREKKESFPLTVTSAQKNPTAFYLCASSRLYDRDYGYTFGSGTRLTVV.